This T cell receptor beta chain came from a study of blood T cell repertoires in COVID-19. Profiling relied on immunoSEQ multiplex PCR, and the TCRdb table lists in-frame clones only, not all of them. The sample carries 70,000 or so clones, more than 80% recorded once. With 5 bases removed from V and 0 bases from J, the gap between germline ends came to 12 bases. Germline V gene lookup returns CDR1 SGHRS and CDR2 YFSETQ. CDR3 length: 14 residues. The gene calls are TRBV5-1 and TRBJ2-7; a possible D gene is TRBD1 (7 bases). Input material: peripheral blood. The receptor was isolated from a woman aged 80 or older with active COVID-19. This CDR3 reads CASSYQGGSYEQYF. The CDR3 DNA reads as TGCGCCAGCAGTTACCAGGGGGGCTCCTACGAGCAGTACTTC.